This TCR beta chain was found in a study of vaccination effects on CD4 cells after COVID-19. Prior to sequencing, the ViraFEST assay stimulated PBMC with viral peptide pools, which expanded the antigen-specific CD4+ T cells. Upon completion of more than 9 days in culture, CD4+ T cells were isolated. Vaccine recipients, nucleocapsid antibody negative, had no prior SARS-CoV-2 infection. The V end was cut by 9 bases, the J end by 1 base, with 12 bases between. This CDR3 comprises 14 residues. CDR1 and CDR2 from the germline V gene are MNHEY and SVGAGI. This clone has a handful of counts. Its antigen remains unknown. Clones were read by immunoSEQ multiplex PCR, and TCRdb kept only the in-frame ones, dropping some. This table has 40,000 to 50,000 clones, around 70% appearing once.

This receptor was identified in a human donor who received a COVID-19 vaccine. The material sequenced was CD4+ T cells from PBMCs cultured with HCoV-OC43 spike peptides, taken before COVID-19 vaccination. Stated subset: HCoV-OC43 spike overlapping peptide pool stimulation. The chain carries TRBV6-5 and TRBJ2-2, with a tentative D call TRBD2 (5 bases). CDR3 loop: CASTGLRNTGELFF. DNA of the CDR3: TGTGCCAGTACGGGGTTACGGAACACCGGGGAGCTGTTTTTT.